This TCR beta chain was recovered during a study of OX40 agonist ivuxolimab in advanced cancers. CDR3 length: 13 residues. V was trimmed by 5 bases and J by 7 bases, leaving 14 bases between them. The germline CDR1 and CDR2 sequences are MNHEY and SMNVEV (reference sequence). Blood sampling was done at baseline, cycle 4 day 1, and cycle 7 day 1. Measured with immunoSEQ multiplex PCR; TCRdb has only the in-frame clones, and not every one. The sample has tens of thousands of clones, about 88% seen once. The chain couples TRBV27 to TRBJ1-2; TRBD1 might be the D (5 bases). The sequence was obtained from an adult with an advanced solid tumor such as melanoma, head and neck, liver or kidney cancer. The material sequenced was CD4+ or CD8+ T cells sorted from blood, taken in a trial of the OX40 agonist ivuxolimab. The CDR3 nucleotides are TGTGCCAGCAGTAGCCCAAACAGGTCTGGCTACACCTTC. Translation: CASSSPNRSGYTF.